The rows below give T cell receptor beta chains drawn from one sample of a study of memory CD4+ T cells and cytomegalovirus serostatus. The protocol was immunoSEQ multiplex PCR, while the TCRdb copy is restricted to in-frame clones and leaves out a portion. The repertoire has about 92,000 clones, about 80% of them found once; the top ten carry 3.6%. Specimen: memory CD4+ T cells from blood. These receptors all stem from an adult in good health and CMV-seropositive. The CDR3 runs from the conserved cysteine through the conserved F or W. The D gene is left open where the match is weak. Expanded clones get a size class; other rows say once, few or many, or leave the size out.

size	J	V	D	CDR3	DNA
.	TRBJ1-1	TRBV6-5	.	CASSYSYARNTEAFF	TGTGCCAGCAGTTACTCTTACGCCCGTAACACTGAAGCTTTCTTT
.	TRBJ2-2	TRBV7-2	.	CASSALGTGELFF	TGTGCCAGCAGCGCCCTGGGGACCGGGGAGCTGTTTTTT
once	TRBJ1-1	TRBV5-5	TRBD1	CASSLRTGNTEAFF	TGTGCCAGCAGCCTTCGGACAGGGAACACTGAAGCTTTCTTT
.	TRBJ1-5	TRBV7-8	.	CASSRGEQPQHF	TGTGCCAGCAGCCGGGGGGAACAGCCCCAGCATTTT
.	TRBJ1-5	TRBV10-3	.	CAISDKGGNSNQPQHF	TGTGCCATCAGTGACAAAGGGGGAAATAGCAATCAGCCCCAGCATTTT
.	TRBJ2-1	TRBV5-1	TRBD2	CASSFSTSGSDNEQFF	TGCGCCAGCAGCTTTTCGACTAGCGGGAGCGACAATGAGCAGTTCTTC
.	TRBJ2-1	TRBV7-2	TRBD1	CASNQGAGSEGRGQFF	TGTGCCAGCAATCAGGGGGCCGGGTCGGAGGGCCGGGGGCAGTTCTTC
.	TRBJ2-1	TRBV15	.	CATSRDYYSEQFF	TGTGCCACCAGCAGAGACTACTACAGTGAGCAGTTCTTC
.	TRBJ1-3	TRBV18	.	CASSQQGGNTIYF	TGTGCCAGCTCACAGCAAGGTGGAAACACCATATATTTT
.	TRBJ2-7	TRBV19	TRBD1	CASSISRGLYEQYF	TGTGCCAGTAGTATAAGCAGGGGGCTATACGAGCAGTACTTC
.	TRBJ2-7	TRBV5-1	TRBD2	CASSPDPGLATYEQYF	TGCGCCAGCAGCCCAGACCCGGGACTAGCTACCTACGAGCAGTACTTC
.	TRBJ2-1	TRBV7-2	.	CASSRSTDNEQFF	TGTGCCAGCAGCCGATCCACAGACAATGAGCAGTTCTTC
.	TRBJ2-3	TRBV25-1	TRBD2	CASSATSGRADTQYF	TGTGCCAGCAGTGCAACTAGCGGGAGAGCAGATACGCAGTATTTT
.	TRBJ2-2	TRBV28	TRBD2	CASSSPGGTTGELFF	TGTGCCAGCAGTTCTCCGGGAGGGACCACCGGGGAGCTGTTTTTT
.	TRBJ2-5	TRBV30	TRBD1	CACSTGGTETQYF	TGTGCCTGCTCAACAGGGGGGACAGAGACCCAGTACTTC
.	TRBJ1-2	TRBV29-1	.	CSVNAGGMGYTF	TGCAGCGTCAATGCGGGTGGAATGGGCTACACCTTC
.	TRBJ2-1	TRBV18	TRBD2	CASSRGSGTSGSLNEQFF	TGTGCCAGCTCACGGGGTTCCGGGACTAGCGGGAGCTTAAATGAGCAGTTCTTC
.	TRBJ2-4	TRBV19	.	CASSIGGQAKNIQYF	TGTGCCAGTAGTATCGGGGGGCAGGCCAAAAACATTCAGTACTTC
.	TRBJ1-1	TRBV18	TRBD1	CASSSSRQGTKAFF	TGTGCCAGCTCTTCCTCAAGACAGGGGACGAAAGCTTTCTTT
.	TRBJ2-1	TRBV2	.	CASSGADEQFF	TGTGCCAGCAGTGGGGCAGATGAGCAGTTCTTC
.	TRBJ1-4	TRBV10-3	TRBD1	CAISETTGAEKKLFF	TGTGCCATCAGTGAAACTACAGGGGCGGAGAAGAAACTGTTTTTT
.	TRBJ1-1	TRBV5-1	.	CASSTTVNTEAFF	TGCGCCAGCAGCACCACAGTTAACACTGAAGCTTTCTTT
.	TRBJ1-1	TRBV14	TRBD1	CASSRTGFGTEAFF	TGTGCCAGCAGCCGGACAGGGTTCGGCACTGAAGCTTTCTTT
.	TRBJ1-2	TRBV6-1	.	CASTRGANDYGYTF	TGTGCCAGCACTCGGGGGGCTAATGACTATGGCTACACCTTC
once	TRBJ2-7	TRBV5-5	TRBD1	CASSFGQGGYEQYF	TGTGCCAGCAGCTTCGGACAGGGGGGATACGAGCAGTACTTC
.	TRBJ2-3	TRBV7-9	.	CASKARGTDTQYF	TGTGCCAGCAAAGCCCGCGGGACAGATACGCAGTATTTT
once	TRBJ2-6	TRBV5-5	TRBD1	CASSFRDRGQFGANVLTF	TGTGCCAGCAGCTTCCGGGACAGGGGGCAGTTTGGGGCCAACGTCCTGACTTTC
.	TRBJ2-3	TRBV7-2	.	CASSLGPYTDTQYF	TGTGCCAGCAGCTTAGGACCTTACACAGATACGCAGTATTTT
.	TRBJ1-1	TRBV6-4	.	CASSVYAGNTEAFF	TGTGCCAGCAGTGTTTATGCAGGGAACACTGAAGCTTTCTTT
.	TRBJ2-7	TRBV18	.	CASSPVQAIGYEQYF	TGTGCCAGCTCACCGGTCCAAGCGATCGGCTACGAGCAGTACTTC
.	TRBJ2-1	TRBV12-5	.	CASGLWWGDEQFF	TGTGCTAGTGGTTTGTGGTGGGGGGATGAGCAGTTCTTC
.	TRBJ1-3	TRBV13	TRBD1	CASSSTGWSSYGNTIYF	TGTGCCAGCAGCTCGACAGGGTGGTCTAGCTATGGAAACACCATATATTTT
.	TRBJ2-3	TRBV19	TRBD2	CASSPGTTHPTQYF	TGTGCCAGTAGTCCTGGGACTACCCACCCCACGCAGTATTTT
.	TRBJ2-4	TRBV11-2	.	CASSLGHADIQYF	TGTGCCAGCAGCTTAGGGCACGCGGACATTCAGTACTTC
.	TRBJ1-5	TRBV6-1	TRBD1	CASSRDSRSNQPQHF	TGTGCCAGCAGTAGGGACAGTCGAAGCAATCAGCCCCAGCATTTT
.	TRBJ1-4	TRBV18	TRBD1	CASSQQGANEKLFF	TGTGCCAGCTCCCAACAGGGGGCAAATGAAAAACTGTTTTTT
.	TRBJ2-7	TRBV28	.	CASSPKGGPPPYEQYF	TGTGCCAGCAGTCCTAAAGGGGGACCACCGCCCTACGAGCAGTACTTC
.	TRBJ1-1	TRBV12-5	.	CASGVDSMNTEAFF	TGTGCTAGTGGAGTTGACAGTATGAACACTGAAGCTTTCTTT
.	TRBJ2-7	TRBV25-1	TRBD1	CASSRGTEPYEQYF	TGTGCCAGCAGCCGAGGGACAGAGCCCTACGAGCAGTACTTC
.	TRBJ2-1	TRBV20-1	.	CSADRVKQFF	TGCAGTGCGGACCGGGTCAAGCAGTTCTTC
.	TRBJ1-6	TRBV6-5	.	CASSYGGLRGDSPLHF	TGTGCCAGCAGTTACGGGGGGCTCCGGGGAGACTCACCCCTCCACTTT
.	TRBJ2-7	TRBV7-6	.	CASSRPPSNEQYF	TGTGCCAGCAGCCGCCCCCCCTCCAACGAGCAGTACTTC
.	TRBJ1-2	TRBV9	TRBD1	CASSVGQGSYGYTF	TGTGCCAGCAGCGTCGGACAGGGTTCCTATGGCTACACCTTC
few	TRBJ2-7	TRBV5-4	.	CASSVRDTHNEQYF	TGTGCCAGCAGCGTCCGGGACACCCATAACGAGCAGTACTTC
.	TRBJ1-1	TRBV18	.	CASSPGENTEAFF	TGTGCCAGCTCACCAGGGGAGAACACTGAAGCTTTCTTT
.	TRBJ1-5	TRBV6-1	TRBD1	CASSLLTGGSQPQHF	TGTGCCAGCAGCCTATTGACAGGGGGCAGTCAGCCCCAGCATTTT
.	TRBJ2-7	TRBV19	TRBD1	CASSKQGAYEQYF	TGTGCCAGTAGTAAGCAGGGGGCCTACGAGCAGTACTTC
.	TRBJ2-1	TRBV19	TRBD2	CASSIMAGGPRGEQFF	TGTGCCAGTAGTATAATGGCGGGAGGGCCGAGAGGTGAGCAGTTCTTC
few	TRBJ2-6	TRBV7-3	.	CASSLTTSGANVLTF	TGTGCCAGCAGCTTAACGACGTCCGGGGCCAACGTCCTGACTTTC
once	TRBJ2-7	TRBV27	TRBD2	CASSLRGGDEQYF	TGTGCCAGCAGTTTACGGGGAGGGGACGAGCAGTACTTC
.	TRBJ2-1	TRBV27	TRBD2	CATKLAGGFNEQFF	TGTGCCACCAAACTAGCGGGAGGTTTCAATGAGCAGTTCTTC
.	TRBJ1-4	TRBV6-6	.	CASRGDLNEKLFF	TGTGCCAGCAGAGGGGACCTTAATGAAAAACTGTTTTTT
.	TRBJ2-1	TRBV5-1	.	CASNDRYSYNEQFF	TGCGCCAGCAACGACCGCTACTCCTACAATGAGCAGTTCTTC
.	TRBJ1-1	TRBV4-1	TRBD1	CASSQTSGTGGLWDTEAFF	TGCGCCAGCAGCCAGACTTCCGGGACAGGGGGCTTATGGGACACTGAAGCTTTCTTT
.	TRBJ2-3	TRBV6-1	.	CASSFSGGTDTQYF	TGTGCCAGCAGTTTTTCAGGGGGCACAGATACGCAGTATTTT
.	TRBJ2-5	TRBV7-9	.	CASSLMGGEETQYF	TGTGCCAGCAGCTTAATGGGAGGCGAGGAGACCCAGTACTTC
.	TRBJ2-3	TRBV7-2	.	CASSPGWYTDTQYF	TGTGCCAGCAGCCCAGGGTGGTACACAGATACGCAGTATTTT
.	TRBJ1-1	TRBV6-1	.	CASSEEAGQNTEAFF	TGTGCCAGCAGTGAAGAGGCAGGGCAGAACACTGAAGCTTTCTTT
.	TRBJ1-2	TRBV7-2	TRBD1	CASSLETGGYGYTF	TGTGCCAGCAGCTTAGAGACAGGGGGCTATGGCTACACCTTC